One T cell receptor (beta chain) is described in this entry. The protocol was immunoSEQ multiplex PCR, while the TCRdb copy is restricted to in-frame clones and leaves out a portion. The repertoire holds approximately 110,000 clones, roughly 92% seen once, with about 3.5% in the top ten. The data originate from a study of T cell changes during pregnancy in multiple sclerosis. CDR3 length: 15 residues. The germline V gene has CDR1 SGHDT and CDR2 YYEEEE. Losses at the gene ends were 0 bases for V and 3 bases for J; bases not matched to a gene: 3. The sequences come from peripheral blood, collected after pregnancy. The sequence came from a female donor with multiple sclerosis, enrolled in a pregnancy study. V and J are TRBV5-6 and TRBJ1-5, with 7 nucleotides matching TRBD1. This CDR3 is CASSLGRGYNQPQHF. In DNA form, the CDR3 reads TGTGCCAGCAGCTTGGGCAGGGGGTACAATCAGCCCCAGCATTTT.